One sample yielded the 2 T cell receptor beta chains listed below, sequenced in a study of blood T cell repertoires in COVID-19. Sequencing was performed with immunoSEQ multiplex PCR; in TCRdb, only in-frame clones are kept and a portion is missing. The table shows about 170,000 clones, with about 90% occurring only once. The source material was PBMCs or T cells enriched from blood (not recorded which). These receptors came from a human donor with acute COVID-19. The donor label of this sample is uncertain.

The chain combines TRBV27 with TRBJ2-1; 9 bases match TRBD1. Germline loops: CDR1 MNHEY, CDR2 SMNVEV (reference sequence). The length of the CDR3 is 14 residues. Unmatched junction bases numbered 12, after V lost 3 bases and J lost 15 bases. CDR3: CASSFSGTGTSWFF. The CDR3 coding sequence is TGTGCCAGCAGTTTCTCCGGGACAGGGACCTCGTGGTTCTTC.

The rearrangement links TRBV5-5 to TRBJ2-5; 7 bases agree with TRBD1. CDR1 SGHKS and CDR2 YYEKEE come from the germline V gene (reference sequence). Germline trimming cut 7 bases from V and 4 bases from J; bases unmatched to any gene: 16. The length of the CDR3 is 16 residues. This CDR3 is CASPGGDGREGETQYF. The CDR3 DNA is TGTGCCAGCCCAGGGGGAGACGGACGGGAAGGAGAGACCCAGTACTTC.